This note documents a single TCR beta chain sequence. One entry per CDR3 protein results from TCRdb running MiXCR on the RT-PCR reads. The table records approximately 720,000 distinct CDR3 sequences, 13% to 15% of them present only once. Trimming stripped 4 bases from V and 5 bases from J, with 15 bases between. The CDR3 is 15 residues long. Germline V gene data show CDR1 as SGHNT and CDR2 as YYREEE (reference sequence). Sequenced input: memory CD4+ T cells from blood. The clonotype was recovered from a female donor in good health, serving as a healthy control. The chain has TRBV5-4 and TRBJ1-4; a possible D gene is TRBD1 (5 bases). CDR3 DNA sequence: TGTGCCAGCAGCATTGGGACCAGCCAAAATGAAAAACTGTTTTTT. Protein sequence: CASSIGTSQNEKLFF.